This TCR beta chain emerged from a study of identical twins. This CDR3 spans 17 amino acids. V dropped 2 bases and J dropped 0; count of bases not matched to a gene: 8. The germline gives CDR1 LNHNV, CDR2 YYDKDF (reference sequence). The donors were all healthy and Caucasian. TCRdb re-called the 5' RACE reads through MiXCR, storing one row per CDR3 protein. The sample consists of hundreds of thousands of distinct CDR3 sequences, 9% to 15% of them appearing once. This clonotype was seen a handful of times. The antigen remains unidentified. General study points: Potential partial confounding of zero-insertion analyses by invariant MAIT and iNKT cells was noted. Fewer insertions characterized abundant cord blood beta clonotypes, whereas memory repertoires showed none.

In addition, the sample was reused for a study of yellow fever vaccine responses in identical twins. That investigation notes: Twins reportedly had a vaccine T cell response that seemed partly convergent, partly personalized.

Material: PBMCs. The chain links TRBV15 to TRBJ2-3; 7 bases are a match to TRBD1. The receptor's source is a woman between 18 and 29 years old in good health. The CDR3 nucleotides read TGTGCCACCAGCAGAACCTCCACGGGACAGAGCACAGATACGCAGTATTTT. Protein product: CATSRTSTGQSTDTQYF. Using reference TRBV15 and TRBJ2-3 for the parts outside the CDR3, the full variable domain is DAMVIQNPRYQVTQFGKPVTLSCSQTLNHNVMYWYQQKSSQAPKLLFHYYDKDFNNEADTPDNFQSRRPNTSFCFLDIRSPGLGDTAMYLCATSRTSTGQSTDTQYFGPGTRLTVL.